This TCR beta chain originates from a study of cytomegalovirus exposure and HLA in healthy donors. The PCR made use of 60 Vbeta and 13 Jbeta primers. TCRdb's copy holds only in-frame clones and misses some; the assay was immunoSEQ multiplex PCR. The sample consists of roughly 170,000 clones, 70% to 90% of them appearing once. V was trimmed by 1 base and J by 0 bases, leaving 4 bases between them. There are 13 residues in the CDR3. Germline CDR1 SGHDT, CDR2 YYEEEE. The chain recombines TRBV5-6 with TRBJ1-1; D gene ambiguous. This TCR came from a woman younger than 45 in good health and CMV-seronegative. Sequencing used PBMCs. CDR3 amino acids: CASSLTVNTEAFF. The CDR3 coding sequence is TGTGCCAGCAGCTTGACGGTGAACACTGAAGCTTTCTTT.